This T cell receptor (beta chain) was identified during a study of blood T cell repertoires in COVID-19. Study as a whole: Acute and convalescent COVID-19 samples came from the United States, Italy and Spain.

Trimming cost V 7 bases and J 6 bases, with 24 bases left between them. Germline CDR1 is MDHEN and CDR2 is SYDVKM. This CDR3 has 16 amino acids. This clone appeared once. Study processing details: Amplified reference gene primers provided the basis for estimating nucleated cell counts. TCRdb's table, derived via immunoSEQ multiplex PCR, lists solely in-frame clones and lacks some. The V and J calls and the clone size are those of that table, but D and trimming were determined from the DNA. The repertoire holds roughly 410,000 clones, around 87% seen once, with 2.3% in the top ten. The sequencing input was peripheral blood. The J gene is TRBJ2-5, the V gene TRBV28, with D possibly being TRBD2 (7 bases). This sequence was found in an older woman with COVID-19, enrolled during active disease. DNA for the CDR3: TGTGCCAGCACCAGGGGCGGGGGCGCGGGTCCCAAGACCCAGTACTTC. Residues: CASTRGGGAGPKTQYF. Full variable domain (outside the CDR3, taken from reference TRBV28 and TRBJ2-5): DVKVTQSSRYLVKRTGEKVFLECVQDMDHENMFWYRQDPGLGLRLIYFSYDVKMKEKGDIPEGYSVSREKKERFSLILESASTNQTSMYLCASTRGGGAGPKTQYFGPGTRLLVL.